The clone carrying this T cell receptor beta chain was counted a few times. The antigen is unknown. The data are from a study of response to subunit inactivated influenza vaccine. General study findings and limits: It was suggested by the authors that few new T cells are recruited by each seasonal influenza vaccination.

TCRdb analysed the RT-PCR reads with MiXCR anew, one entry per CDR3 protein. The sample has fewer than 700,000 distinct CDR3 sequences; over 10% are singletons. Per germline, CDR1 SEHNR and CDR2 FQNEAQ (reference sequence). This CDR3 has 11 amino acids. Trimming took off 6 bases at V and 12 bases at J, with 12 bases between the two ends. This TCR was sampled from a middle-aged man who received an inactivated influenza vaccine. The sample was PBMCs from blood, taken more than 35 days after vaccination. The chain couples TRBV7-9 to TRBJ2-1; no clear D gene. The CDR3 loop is CASRSAVGQFF. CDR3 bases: TGTGCCAGCAGATCGGCCGTCGGGCAGTTCTTC.